This T cell receptor beta chain was captured in a study of PD-L1 blockade in urothelial cancer. Profiling relied on immunoSEQ multiplex PCR, and the TCRdb table lists in-frame clones only, not all of them. The table lists under 150,000 clones, approximately 90% of them singletons. Time point: peripheral blood 6 weeks after treatment start. Trimming stripped 5 bases from V and 2 bases from J, with 11 bases between. The CDR3 extends over 14 amino acids. Germline assignment: CDR1 SGHTA and CDR2 FQGTGA. The sample in question was PBMCs, obtained around atezolizumab (anti-PD-L1) treatment. The TCR comes from a man in his fifties or sixties with urothelial cancer. V is TRBV7-3 and J is TRBJ2-3; D might be TRBD2 (6 bases). CDR3 residues: CASSPGTYTDTQYF. CDR3 nucleotide sequence: TGTGCCAGCAGCCCAGGGACTTACACAGATACGCAGTATTTT.